What follows describes a single T cell receptor (beta chain). Germline V lookup: CDR1 SGHNT, CDR2 YYREEE (reference sequence). Trimming took 0 bases from V and 4 from J, leaving 14 bases between them. The length of the CDR3 is 15 residues. These data originate in a study of shared clonotypes between healthy human individuals. Over several immunoSEQ plates, each subset's genomic DNA was distributed in even portions. This table comes from immunoSEQ multiplex PCR, and its TCRdb copy is limited to in-frame clones, with some not included. The repertoire consists of some 2,500,000 clones, with 80% to 95% occurring once and the leading ten covering 0.3% to 0.4%. Each donor was a Caucasian adult residing in Nashville, Tennessee. Naive CD45RA+ and memory CD45RA-negative subsets were split from CD4+ cells.

Input material: naive CD4+ T cells from PBMCs. Subset: CD45RA+ positively selected. The chain combines TRBV5-4 with TRBJ2-7; a weak D match, TRBD1 (5 bases). The source of this sequence is a man between 18 and 35 years old in good health. Some clones in this sample may be carry-over from other donors' samples. CDR3 in amino acids: CASSLGTLRVYEQYF. The DNA of the CDR3 is TGTGCCAGCAGCTTGGGGACCCTCAGGGTTTACGAGCAGTACTTC. Full variable domain (remainder filled in from reference TRBV5-4 and TRBJ2-7): ETGVTQSPTHLIKTRGQQVTLRCSSQSGHNTVSWYQQALGQGPQFIFQYYREEENGRGNFPPRFSGLQFPNYSSELNVNALELDDSALYLCASSLGTLRVYEQYFGPGTRLTVT.